This TCR beta chain was found in a study of cytomegalovirus exposure and HLA in healthy donors. Vbeta (60) and Jbeta (13) primers were used in the PCR. The table came from immunoSEQ multiplex PCR; TCRdb's copy has only in-frame clones and leaves some out. The sample includes about 170,000 clones, around 86% seen only once; the top ten take around 2.3%. The CDR3 contains 16 residues. The germline V gene encodes CDR1 MNHNS and CDR2 SASEGT. The junction had 7 bases not matched to a gene; V was cut back by 4 bases and J by 4 bases. This sequence originates from a male donor in good health and CMV-seronegative. Specimen: PBMCs. This chain links TRBV6-1 with TRBJ2-3; 11 bases line up with TRBD2. The CDR3 DNA reads as TGTGCCAGCAGTGCGGTAGCGGGGGGGCGTTCAGATACGCAGTATTTT. Protein sequence: CASSAVAGGRSDTQYF.